This entry is about one T cell receptor (beta chain). Its antigen remains unidentified. The CDR3 spans 16 residues. Trimming took 1 base from V and 5 from J; bases not matched to a gene: 7. Germline loops: CDR1 LNHDA, CDR2 SQIVND (reference sequence). The data were taken from a study of cytomegalovirus exposure and HLA in healthy donors. Findings and limits, study-wide: CMV serostatus was the sole immune exposure information available.

The PCR employed 60 Vbeta primers together with 13 Jbeta primers. Generated by immunoSEQ multiplex PCR, the TCRdb table keeps only in-frame clones and is missing some. The sample yields 110,000 or so clones, around two thirds seen once. The sample taken for sequencing was PBMCs. This sequence was found in a human donor in good health. The chain joins TRBV19 to TRBJ1-5, with 8 bases matching TRBD1. The CDR3 reads CASSIGTGKRDQPQHF. CDR3 nucleotides: TGTGCCAGTAGTATAGGGACAGGGAAGAGAGATCAGCCCCAGCATTTT.